This T cell receptor (beta chain) was sequenced during a study of shared clonotypes between healthy human individuals (dated by TCRdb to 2020 to 2021). Regarding the complete study: The cohort comprised a couple of women and a few men aged 18 to 49 years. To estimate repertoire size and how much clonotype sharing occurs between individuals, the study deeply sequenced the blood TCR repertoires of about five healthy adults. To increase sequencing depth and limit assay-specific biases, TCR repertoire library preparation and sequencing were carried out by different laboratories using diverse techniques. Each donor's leukapheresis produced roughly between roughly 0.85 and 10 billion PBMCs. For each donor, CD4 naive and CD4 memory were each run on three plates, CD8 naive on two plates, and CD8 memory on one plate. On the study overall, not on this receptor specifically: Larger estimated clonotype richness was generally found for naive subsets than for memory subsets. Higher generation probabilities were observed for clonotypes shared by all four sorted-subset donors than for non-shared clonotypes. When a handful of donors were compared, the shared fraction of clonotypes was 5% to 6.5% for naive CD4, 3% to 4% for naive CD8, more than 2% for memory CD4, and 0.35% to 0.4% for memory CD8. Incomplete sequencing was indicated by rarefaction of sorted-subset datasets, despite the large sequencing depth. Sampling was restricted to blood, and TCR repertoires in tissue are likely to differ from TCR repertoires in blood. The small number of donors limited the genetic and exposure-history diversity represented. Based on pairwise subsampling, the degree of clonotype sharing among donors was expected to be affected by sequencing depth.

At the junction V is shortened by 9 bases and J by 5 bases, with 22 bases in between. CDR1 SNHLY and CDR2 FYNNEI are derived from the germline V gene. The CDR3 sequence holds 15 residues, the cysteine and phenylalanine included. The sequence is cut down to CDR3 DNA, 45 bases in frame from base 1. A note on this clone: Its target antigen remains unknown. There are no base qualities to consult, and no much larger clone falls within one base.

Donors were healthy HIV-negative adults with no recently reported acute infections or vaccinations. Only Caucasian adults living in Nashville, Tennessee, USA were represented among the donors. CD4+ T cells were enriched by magnetic negative selection; naive cells were then positively selected on CD45RA, and the negative fraction formed the memory subset. Blood was obtained by leukapheresis, after which PBMCs were separated by Ficoll-Histopaque density gradient centrifugation and cryopreserved in liquid nitrogen vapor phase. Purity and quantity of every magnetically sorted T cell population were checked by analytical flow cytometry. Genomic DNA was isolated from every sorted fraction and measured by UV absorbance on a Nanodrop 2000c. TCR CDR3 regions were amplified from genomic DNA by multiplex PCR using the deep immunoSEQ assay. For each cell subset, the extracted genomic DNA was distributed evenly across all wells of several immunoSEQ 96-well plates, and each plate served as one replicate. For sorted subsets, around 200 ng genomic DNA, equal to about 30,000 T cell genomes, was loaded into each replicate PCR. Purified libraries were measured with a Qubit 3.0 fluorometer, size-checked on a Bioanalyzer 2100, and measured again with the KAPA Library Quantification kit. A separate single-read 150-cycle Illumina NextSeq 550 flow cell was used to sequence each immunoSEQ 96-well plate. As for how the authors treated the data: The immunoSEQ output contained only junctional sequences without quality scores, so filtering could not match that applied to full-length reads. Sequences were annotated with PyIR, a Python wrapper for IgBLAST v1.9, using IMGT germline references to assign V/J genes and CDR3. Reads were removed for weak V/J assignments (E-value above 1e-6), missing CDR3, stop codons, out-of-frame junctions, or ambiguous translated residues. V3J clonotypes were defined as sequences sharing the same inferred V gene, J gene, and CDR3 amino acid sequence. The percentage overlap between two repertoires was calculated by dividing the number of shared unique clonotypes by the size of the smaller repertoire. Richness of each repertoire was evaluated using RTK rarefaction, the Chao1 estimator, and Recon v2.1 estimates of unobserved clonotypes. For all TCRbeta clonotypes obtained by the gDNA method from four donors, generation probabilities were computed with OLGA. This immuneACCESS table, as held by TCRdb, lists in-frame sequences with V and J called but not all clones. Of the missing ones, under half trace to an unresolved V gene in checked studies; the others have no known cause. V, J and clone size were drawn from that table, and D and trimming were deduced from the DNA. For this sample the table gives nearly 1,000,000 clones, of which 60% to 85% were detected only once. Over 1.3% of the sample goes to the ten largest clones.

Sample: memory CD4+ T cells sorted from blood. The cell subset or site label, read with the paper, signifies: CD45RA-negative fraction. The receptor chain draws on TRBV2 and TRBJ2-5; perhaps TRBD1 is the D gene, with 6 bases matching. The clonotype was recovered from a man younger than 35 in good health. The CDR3 sequence is CASTPRRRTGETQYF. The nucleotide sequence reads TGTGCCAGTACCCCGAGGCGGCGAACAGGGGAGACCCAGTACTTC.